Described below is a single T cell receptor beta chain sequence and its context. The antigen is undetermined. Generated by immunoSEQ multiplex PCR, the TCRdb table keeps only in-frame clones and is missing some. The sample lists about 2.1 million clones, approximately 94% occurring once. This entry belongs to a study of shared clonotypes between healthy human individuals. Whole-study results and caveats: The authors expected sequencing depth to affect clonotype sharing among donors.

CD8 cells regarded as naive lacked CD45RO, were positively chosen for CCR7, and omitted terminally differentiated effector memory CD45RA+ cells. CDR1 is SGHRS and CDR2 is YFSETQ in the germline V gene. With 4 bases clipped from V and 5 bases from J, the junction kept 14 bases outside the gene matches. CDR3 length: 16 amino acids. The receptor was derived from a man aged 18 to 30 in good health. Some clones in this sample may be carry-over from other donors' samples. Sequenced: naive CD8+ T cells from PBMCs. The V gene is TRBV5-1, the J gene TRBJ2-5; TRBD1 matches at 7 bases. CDR3 region: CASSPPAGGRRETQYF. The DNA for the CDR3 is TGCGCCAGCAGCCCACCAGCAGGGGGTAGGCGGGAGACCCAGTACTTC.